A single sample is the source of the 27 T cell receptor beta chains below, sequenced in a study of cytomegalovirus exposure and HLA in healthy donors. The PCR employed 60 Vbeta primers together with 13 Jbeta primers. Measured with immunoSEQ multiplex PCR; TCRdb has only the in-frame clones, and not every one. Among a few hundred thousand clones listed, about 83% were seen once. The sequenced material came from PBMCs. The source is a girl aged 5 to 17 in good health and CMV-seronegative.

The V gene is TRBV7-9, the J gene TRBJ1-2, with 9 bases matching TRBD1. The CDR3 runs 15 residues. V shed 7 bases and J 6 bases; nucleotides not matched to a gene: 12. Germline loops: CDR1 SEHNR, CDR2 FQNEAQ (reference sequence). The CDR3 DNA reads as TGTGCCAGCATCCAACCCGGACAGGGGAGAGATGGCTACACCTTC. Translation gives CASIQPGQGRDGYTF.

The CDR3, as DNA: TGTGCCACCCGGGGAGCCCGGGACAGGTACAATGAGCAGTTCTTC. Amino acids: CATRGARDRYNEQFF. The rearrangement links TRBV6-6 to TRBJ2-1; 8 bases map to TRBD1. Germline V gives CDR1 MNHNY, CDR2 SVGAGI (reference sequence). Trimming removed 10 bases from V and 4 bases from J; junction bases left unmatched: 12. This CDR3 comprises 15 residues.

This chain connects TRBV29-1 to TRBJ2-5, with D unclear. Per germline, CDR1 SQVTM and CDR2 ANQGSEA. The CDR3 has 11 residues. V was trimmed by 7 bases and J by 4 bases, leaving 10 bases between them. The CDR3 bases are TGCAGCGGGCTAGTGGTAGAGACCCAGTACTTC. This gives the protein CSGLVVETQYF.

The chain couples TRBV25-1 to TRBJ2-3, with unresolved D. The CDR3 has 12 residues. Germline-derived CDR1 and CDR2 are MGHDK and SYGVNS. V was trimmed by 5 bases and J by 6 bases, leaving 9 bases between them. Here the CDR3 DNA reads TGTGCCAGCAGTCGACTCTCTGATACGCAGTATTTT. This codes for CASSRLSDTQYF. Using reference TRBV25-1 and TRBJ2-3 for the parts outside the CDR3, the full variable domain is EADIYQTPRYLVIGTGKKITLECSQTMGHDKMYWYQQDPGMELHLIHYSYGVNSTEKGDLSSESTVSRIRTEHFPLTLESARPSHTSQYLCASSRLSDTQYFGPGTRLTVL.

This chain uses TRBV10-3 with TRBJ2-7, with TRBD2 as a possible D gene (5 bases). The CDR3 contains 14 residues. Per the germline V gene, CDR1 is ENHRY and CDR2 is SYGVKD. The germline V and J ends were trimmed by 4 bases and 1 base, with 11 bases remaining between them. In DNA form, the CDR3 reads TGTGCCATCAGTGGTCGGGGAAGATCCTACGAGCAGTACTTC. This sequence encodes CAISGRGRSYEQYF.

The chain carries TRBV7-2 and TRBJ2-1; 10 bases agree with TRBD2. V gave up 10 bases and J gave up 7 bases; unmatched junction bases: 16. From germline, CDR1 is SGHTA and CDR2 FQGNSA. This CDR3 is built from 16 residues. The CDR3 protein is CAILGVQRGGRNEQFF. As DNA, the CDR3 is TGTGCCATCTTGGGGGTCCAGCGGGGGGGCCGGAATGAGCAGTTCTTC.

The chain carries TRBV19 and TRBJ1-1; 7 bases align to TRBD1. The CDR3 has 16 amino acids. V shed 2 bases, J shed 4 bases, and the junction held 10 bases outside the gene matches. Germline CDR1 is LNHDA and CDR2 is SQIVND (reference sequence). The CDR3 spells CASSISLRGPVTEAFF. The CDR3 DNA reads TGTGCCAGTAGTATATCCCTAAGGGGGCCGGTCACTGAAGCTTTCTTT.

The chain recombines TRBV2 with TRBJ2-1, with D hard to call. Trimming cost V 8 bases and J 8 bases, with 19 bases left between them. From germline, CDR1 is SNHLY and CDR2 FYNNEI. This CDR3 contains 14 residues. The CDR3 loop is CASDQSRSADEQFF. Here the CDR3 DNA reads TGTGCCAGCGATCAATCGCGGTCGGCAGATGAGCAGTTCTTC. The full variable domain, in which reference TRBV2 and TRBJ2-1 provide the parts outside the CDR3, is EPEVTQTPSHQVTQMGQEVILRCVPISNHLYFYWYRQILGQKVEFLVSFYNNEISEKSEIFDDQFSVERPDGSNFTLKIRSTKLEDSAMYFCASDQSRSADEQFFGPGTRLTVL.

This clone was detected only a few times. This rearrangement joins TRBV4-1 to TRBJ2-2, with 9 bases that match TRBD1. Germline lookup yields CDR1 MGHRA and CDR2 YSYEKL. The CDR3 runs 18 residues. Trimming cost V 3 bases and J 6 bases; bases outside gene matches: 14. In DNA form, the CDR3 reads TGCGCCAGCAGCCAGGGACAGGGTGAAACCGACGTTGCCGGGGAGCTGTTTTTT. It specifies CASSQGQGETDVAGELFF.

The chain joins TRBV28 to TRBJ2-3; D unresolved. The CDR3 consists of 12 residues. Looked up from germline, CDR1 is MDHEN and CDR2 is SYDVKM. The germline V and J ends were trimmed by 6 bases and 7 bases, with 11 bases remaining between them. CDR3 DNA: TGTGCCAGCAGCCAGCCCGGGTATACGCAGTATTTT. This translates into CASSQPGYTQYF.

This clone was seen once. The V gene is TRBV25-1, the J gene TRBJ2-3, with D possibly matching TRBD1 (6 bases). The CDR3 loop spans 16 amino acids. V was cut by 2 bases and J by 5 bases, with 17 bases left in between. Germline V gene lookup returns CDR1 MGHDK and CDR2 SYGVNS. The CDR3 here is CASSEKGGTGKDTQYF. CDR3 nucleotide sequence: TGTGCCAGCAGTGAAAAAGGGGGAACAGGGAAAGATACGCAGTATTTT.

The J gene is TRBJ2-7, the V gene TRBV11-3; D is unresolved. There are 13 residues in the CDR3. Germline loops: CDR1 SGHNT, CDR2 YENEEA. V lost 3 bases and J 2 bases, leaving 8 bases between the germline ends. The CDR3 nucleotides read TGTGCCAGCAGCTTTGGAGAGGCCTACGAGCAGTACTTC. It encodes CASSFGEAYEQYF.

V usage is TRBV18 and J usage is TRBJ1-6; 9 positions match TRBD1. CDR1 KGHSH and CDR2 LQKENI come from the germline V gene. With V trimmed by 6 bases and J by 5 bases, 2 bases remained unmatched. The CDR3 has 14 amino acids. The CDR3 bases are TGTGCCAGCTCTCGGACAGGGGATAATTCACCCCTCCACTTT. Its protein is CASSRTGDNSPLHF.

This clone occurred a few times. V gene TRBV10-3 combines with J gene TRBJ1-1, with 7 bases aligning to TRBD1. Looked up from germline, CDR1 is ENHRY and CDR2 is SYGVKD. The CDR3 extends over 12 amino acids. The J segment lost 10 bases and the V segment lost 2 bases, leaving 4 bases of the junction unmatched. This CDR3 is CAISERGQIAFF. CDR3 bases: TGTGCCATCAGTGAGAGGGGGCAGATAGCTTTCTTT.

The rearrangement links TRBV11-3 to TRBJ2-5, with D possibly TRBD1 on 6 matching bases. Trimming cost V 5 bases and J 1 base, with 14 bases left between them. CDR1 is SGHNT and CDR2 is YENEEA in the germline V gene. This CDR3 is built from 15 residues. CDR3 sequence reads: CASSVGTQIQETQYF. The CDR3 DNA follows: TGTGCCAGCAGCGTAGGGACACAAATCCAAGAGACCCAGTACTTC.

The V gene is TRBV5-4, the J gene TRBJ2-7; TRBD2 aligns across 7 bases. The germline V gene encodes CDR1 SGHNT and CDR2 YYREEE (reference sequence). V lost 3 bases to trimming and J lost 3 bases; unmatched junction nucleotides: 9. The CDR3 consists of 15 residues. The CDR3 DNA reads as TGTGCCAGCAGCTCGGGGCGGGAGACCTACTACGAGCAGTACTTC. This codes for CASSSGRETYYEQYF.

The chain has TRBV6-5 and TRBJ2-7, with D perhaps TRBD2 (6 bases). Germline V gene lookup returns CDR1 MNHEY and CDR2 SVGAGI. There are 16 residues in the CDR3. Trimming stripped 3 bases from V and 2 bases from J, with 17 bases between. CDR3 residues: CASSYLRDFRTYEQYF. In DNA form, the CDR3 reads TGTGCCAGCAGTTATCTGCGGGACTTCCGGACCTACGAGCAGTACTTC.

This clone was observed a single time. The CDR3 spells CASSPQGRGVETQYF. Written as DNA, the CDR3 is TGTGCCAGCAGTCCCCAGGGCAGGGGGGTAGAGACCCAGTACTTC. The genes are TRBV28 and TRBJ2-5; the D gene is possibly TRBD1 (7 bases). V shed 5 bases and J shed 4 bases, with 17 bases lying between them. This CDR3 has 15 amino acids. Germline lookup yields CDR1 MDHEN and CDR2 SYDVKM.

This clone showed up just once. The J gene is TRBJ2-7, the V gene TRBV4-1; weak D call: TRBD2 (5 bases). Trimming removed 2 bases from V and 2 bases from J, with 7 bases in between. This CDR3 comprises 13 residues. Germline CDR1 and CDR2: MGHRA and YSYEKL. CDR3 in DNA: TGCGCCAGCAGCCAACTAGCTACCTACGAGCAGTACTTC. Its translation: CASSQLATYEQYF.

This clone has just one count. The CDR3 DNA sequence: TGTGCCAGCGGCCCCTCCTGGCGGGGGTCCCACAATGAGCAGTTCTTC. It codes for CASGPSWRGSHNEQFF. The gene calls are TRBV25-1 and TRBJ2-1; TRBD2 matches 7 bases. The junction had 15 bases not matched to a gene; V was cut back by 8 bases and J by 5 bases. The CDR3 loop spans 16 amino acids. The germline CDR1 and CDR2 sequences are MGHDK and SYGVNS.

CDR3 nucleotides: TGTGCCAGCGTTACAGGGGCTGCCACCGGGGAGCTGTTTTTT. Translated: CASVTGAATGELFF. V usage is TRBV21-1 and J usage is TRBJ2-2; TRBD1, the table's D call, was not compared with the DNA. TRBV21-1 is assigned pseudogene status. This CDR3 is built from 14 residues.

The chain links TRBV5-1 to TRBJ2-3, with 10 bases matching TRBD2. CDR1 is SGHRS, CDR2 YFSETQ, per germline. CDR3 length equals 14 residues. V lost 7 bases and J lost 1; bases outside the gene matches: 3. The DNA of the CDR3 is TGCGCCAGCCTAAGCGGGGGGGGCACAGATACGCAGTATTTT. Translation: CASLSGGGTDTQYF. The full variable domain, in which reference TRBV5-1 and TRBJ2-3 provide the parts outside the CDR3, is KAGVTQTPRYLIKTRGQQVTLSCSPISGHRSVSWYQQTPGQGLQFLFEYFSETQRNKGNFPGRFSGRQFSNSRSEMNVSTLELGDSALYLCASLSGGGTDTQYFGPGTRLTVL.

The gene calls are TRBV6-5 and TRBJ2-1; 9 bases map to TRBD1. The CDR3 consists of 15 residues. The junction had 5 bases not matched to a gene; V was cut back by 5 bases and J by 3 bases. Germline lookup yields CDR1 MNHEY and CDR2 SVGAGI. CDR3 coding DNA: TGTGCCAGCAGTCAACCGGGACAGGGCTACAATGAGCAGTTCTTC. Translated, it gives CASSQPGQGYNEQFF.

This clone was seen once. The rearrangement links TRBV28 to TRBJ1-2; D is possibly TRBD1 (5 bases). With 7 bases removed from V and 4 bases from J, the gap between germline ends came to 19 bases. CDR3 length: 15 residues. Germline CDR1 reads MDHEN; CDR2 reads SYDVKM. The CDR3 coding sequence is TGTGCCAGCACAGGACACCCTGGGGTCGGCTATGGCTACACCTTC. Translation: CASTGHPGVGYGYTF.

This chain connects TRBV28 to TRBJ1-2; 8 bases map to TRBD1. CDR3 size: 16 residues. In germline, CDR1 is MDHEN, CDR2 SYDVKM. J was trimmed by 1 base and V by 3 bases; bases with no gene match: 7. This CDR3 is CASSFIQGAGNYGYTF. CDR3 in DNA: TGTGCCAGCAGTTTTATTCAGGGGGCCGGTAACTATGGCTACACCTTC.

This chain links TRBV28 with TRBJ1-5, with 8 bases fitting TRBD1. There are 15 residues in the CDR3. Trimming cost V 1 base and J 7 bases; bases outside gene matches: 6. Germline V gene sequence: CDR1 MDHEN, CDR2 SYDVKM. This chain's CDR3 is CASSLLVQGAQPQHF. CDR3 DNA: TGTGCCAGCAGTTTATTAGTGCAGGGGGCACAGCCCCAGCATTTT.

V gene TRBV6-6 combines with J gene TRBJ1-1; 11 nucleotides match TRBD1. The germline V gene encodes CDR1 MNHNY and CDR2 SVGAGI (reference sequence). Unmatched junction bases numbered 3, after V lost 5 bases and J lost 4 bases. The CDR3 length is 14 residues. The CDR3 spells CASSKGTGGTEAFF. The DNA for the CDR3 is TGTGCCAGCAGTAAGGGGACAGGGGGCACTGAAGCTTTCTTT.